What follows is one T cell receptor beta chain and its context. The antigen remains undetermined. Preparation of the TCRbeta library involved a method that used unique molecular identifiers. TCRdb recomputed calls from the PCR reads with MiXCR, one row per CDR3 protein. The table lists a few hundred thousand distinct CDR3 sequences, 13% of them singletons. This sample is drawn from a study of T-cell reconstitution after alpha-beta-depleted transplantation in children. The ends were cut back, 5 bases at V and 5 bases at J, with 9 bases in the middle. This CDR3 region has 12 residues. The V gene's germline CDR1 is MRHNA and CDR2 SNTAGT. Findings and caveats of the study: TCRbeta diversity was high at day 60 in some patients (a result of surviving recipient T cells and thymic progenitors). Newly generated T cells supplied most T-cell counts and diversity one year post-transplant. Approximately two months post-transplant, alpha-beta T cells reportedly originated from several hundred expanded graft clones.

The sequence derives from a male patient younger than 18 who had a stem cell transplant for acute myeloid leukemia, so the T cells may come from the graft donor. This specimen consisted of PBMCs, mostly from graft donor cells, obtained 360 days after TCRalphabeta/CD19-depleted stem cell transplant. The rearrangement links TRBV6-4 to TRBJ2-5; D might be TRBD1 (5 bases). The CDR3 nucleotides read TGTGCCAGCAGTAACACAGGCGAGACCCAGTACTTC. This encodes CASSNTGETQYF.